A selection of T cell receptor beta chains follows, all from one sample in a study of cytomegalovirus exposure and HLA in healthy donors. Method: immunoSEQ multiplex PCR; TCRdb's copy keeps in-frame clones and lacks some. Here the sample spans some 100,000 clones, 88% being singletons. The sequencing input was PBMCs. These receptors were collected from a man between 18 and 29 years old in good health and CMV-seropositive. Each CDR3 is given with its conserved first and last residue. The D gene is left open where the match is weak. The size field is filled for only some rows; it gives once, few, many or a size class.

d_call: .; v_call: TRBV5-6; clone_size: .; j_call: TRBJ1-5; cdr3_aa: CASSLSLNQPQHF; cdr3_nt: TGTGCCAGCAGCTTGTCTCTCAATCAGCCCCAGCATTTT
d_call: TRBD1; v_call: TRBV18; clone_size: .; j_call: TRBJ2-3; cdr3_aa: CASSPGTGGDTQYF; cdr3_nt: TGTGCCAGCTCACCCGGGACAGGGGGAGATACGCAGTATTTT
d_call: .; v_call: TRBV7-9; clone_size: .; j_call: TRBJ1-2; cdr3_aa: CASSGALGDYGYTF; cdr3_nt: TGTGCCAGCAGCGGGGCTCTGGGTGACTATGGCTACACCTTC
d_call: .; v_call: TRBV6-4; clone_size: .; j_call: TRBJ2-2; cdr3_aa: CASSASNTGELFF; cdr3_nt: TGTGCCAGCAGTGCCAGTAACACCGGGGAGCTGTTTTTT
d_call: .; v_call: TRBV18; clone_size: .; j_call: TRBJ1-1; cdr3_aa: CASSPRAGTSDPNTEAFF; cdr3_nt: TGTGCCAGCTCACCACGAGCCGGGACATCAGACCCGAACACTGAAGCTTTCTTT
d_call: TRBD1; v_call: TRBV5-5; clone_size: .; j_call: TRBJ2-3; cdr3_aa: CASSWQGSGGGTDTQYF; cdr3_nt: TGTGCCAGCAGCTGGCAGGGGTCAGGGGGCGGCACAGATACGCAGTATTTT
d_call: TRBD1; v_call: TRBV5-1; clone_size: .; j_call: TRBJ2-1; cdr3_aa: CASSSDRVGEQFF; cdr3_nt: TGCGCCAGCAGCTCCGACAGGGTGGGTGAGCAGTTCTTC
d_call: .; v_call: TRBV7-9; clone_size: .; j_call: TRBJ2-7; cdr3_aa: CASSFGQSSYEQYF; cdr3_nt: TGTGCCAGCAGCTTCGGACAGAGCTCCTACGAGCAGTACTTC
d_call: .; v_call: TRBV7-8; clone_size: .; j_call: TRBJ2-3; cdr3_aa: CASSHPRDTSPKAQYF; cdr3_nt: TGTGCCAGCAGCCACCCCCGGGACACCTCCCCGAAGGCGCAGTATTTT
d_call: TRBD1; v_call: TRBV7-2; clone_size: few; j_call: TRBJ1-5; cdr3_aa: CASSLGTGDNQPQHF; cdr3_nt: TGTGCCAGCAGCTTAGGGACAGGGGATAATCAGCCCCAGCATTTT
d_call: TRBD1; v_call: TRBV6-5; clone_size: .; j_call: TRBJ2-1; cdr3_aa: CASSRQGFEQFF; cdr3_nt: TGTGCCAGCAGTAGACAGGGGTTTGAGCAGTTCTTC
d_call: TRBD1; v_call: TRBV2; clone_size: .; j_call: TRBJ1-1; cdr3_aa: CASRWTGKGYTEAFF; cdr3_nt: TGTGCCAGCAGATGGACAGGGAAAGGGTACACTGAAGCTTTCTTT
d_call: .; v_call: TRBV5-6; clone_size: once; j_call: TRBJ1-1; cdr3_aa: CASSFREYLPEAFF; cdr3_nt: TGTGCCAGCAGCTTTAGAGAGTATCTCCCTGAAGCTTTCTTT
d_call: TRBD1; v_call: TRBV29-1; clone_size: once; j_call: TRBJ1-3; cdr3_aa: CSGMTGGNTIYF; cdr3_nt: TGCAGCGGTATGACAGGGGGAAACACCATATATTTT
d_call: TRBD1; v_call: TRBV7-2; clone_size: .; j_call: TRBJ1-1; cdr3_aa: CASSLVYHRGRHTEAFF; cdr3_nt: TGTGCCAGCAGCTTAGTGTACCACAGGGGGAGGCACACTGAAGCTTTCTTT
d_call: TRBD1; v_call: TRBV7-9; clone_size: .; j_call: TRBJ1-5; cdr3_aa: CASSSTDRAGSPQHF; cdr3_nt: TGTGCCAGCAGCTCCACCGACAGGGCGGGAAGCCCCCAGCATTTT
d_call: .; v_call: TRBV4-3; clone_size: .; j_call: TRBJ2-2; cdr3_aa: CASSGTPGDTGELFF; cdr3_nt: TGCGCCAGCAGCGGGACCCCAGGGGACACCGGGGAGCTGTTTTTT
d_call: TRBD2; v_call: TRBV5-4; clone_size: .; j_call: TRBJ2-5; cdr3_aa: CASSLEGTSGGKETQYF; cdr3_nt: TGTGCCAGCAGCTTGGAAGGGACTAGCGGGGGAAAAGAGACCCAGTACTTC
d_call: .; v_call: TRBV7-9; clone_size: .; j_call: TRBJ2-1; cdr3_aa: CASNPGHSNEQFF; cdr3_nt: TGTGCCAGCAACCCGGGACATAGCAATGAGCAGTTCTTC
d_call: TRBD1; v_call: TRBV5-4; clone_size: .; j_call: TRBJ2-5; cdr3_aa: CASSLVGTGETQYF; cdr3_nt: TGTGCCAGCAGCTTGGTTGGGACAGGGGAGACCCAGTACTTC
d_call: .; v_call: TRBV6-5; clone_size: .; j_call: TRBJ1-5; cdr3_aa: CASSGYSNQPQHF; cdr3_nt: TGTGCCAGTTCAGGGTATAGCAATCAGCCCCAGCATTTT
d_call: TRBD1; v_call: TRBV12-5; clone_size: .; j_call: TRBJ1-1; cdr3_aa: CASGGRGQGTEAFF; cdr3_nt: TGTGCTAGTGGCGGCAGGGGGCAGGGCACTGAAGCTTTCTTT
d_call: .; v_call: TRBV11-2; clone_size: .; j_call: TRBJ1-1; cdr3_aa: CASSLAGYGFNTEAFF; cdr3_nt: TGTGCCAGCAGCTTAGCGGGTTATGGATTTAACACTGAAGCTTTCTTT
d_call: .; v_call: TRBV28; clone_size: .; j_call: TRBJ1-4; cdr3_aa: CASSSGLSEKLFF; cdr3_nt: TGTGCCAGCAGTTCAGGGTTGAGTGAAAAACTGTTTTTT
d_call: .; v_call: TRBV18; clone_size: .; j_call: TRBJ2-7; cdr3_aa: CASSPHPPTLSYEQYF; cdr3_nt: TGTGCCAGCTCACCCCACCCCCCGACTCTCTCCTACGAGCAGTACTTC
d_call: .; v_call: TRBV10-3; clone_size: .; j_call: TRBJ1-3; cdr3_aa: CAISESTGSSGNTIYF; cdr3_nt: TGTGCCATCAGTGAGTCCACAGGGAGCTCTGGAAACACCATATATTTT
d_call: TRBD2; v_call: TRBV4-1; clone_size: .; j_call: TRBJ2-4; cdr3_aa: CASSLGLALAKNIQYF; cdr3_nt: TGCGCCAGCAGCCTGGGACTAGCTTTAGCCAAAAACATTCAGTACTTC
d_call: TRBD1; v_call: TRBV15; clone_size: .; j_call: TRBJ1-5; cdr3_aa: CATSTRVVTGVNQPQHF; cdr3_nt: TGTGCCACCAGCACGAGGGTGGTGACAGGGGTAAATCAGCCCCAGCATTTT
d_call: .; v_call: TRBV6-1; clone_size: .; j_call: TRBJ1-2; cdr3_aa: CASDGNLQVIYGYTF; cdr3_nt: TGTGCCAGCGATGGAAATCTCCAGGTGATCTATGGCTACACCTTC
d_call: .; v_call: TRBV27; clone_size: .; j_call: TRBJ1-1; cdr3_aa: CASSFTGIYTEAFF; cdr3_nt: TGTGCCAGCAGTTTCACCGGGATTTACACTGAAGCTTTCTTT
d_call: TRBD2; v_call: TRBV6-6; clone_size: .; j_call: TRBJ2-1; cdr3_aa: CASSRTSGAYNEQFF; cdr3_nt: TGTGCCAGCAGTCGAACTAGCGGGGCCTACAATGAGCAGTTCTTC
d_call: TRBD1; v_call: TRBV2; clone_size: .; j_call: TRBJ1-1; cdr3_aa: CASKIAGGPLGTEAFF; cdr3_nt: TGTGCCAGCAAGATCGCAGGGGGCCCCCTGGGCACTGAAGCTTTCTTT
d_call: TRBD1; v_call: TRBV27; clone_size: .; j_call: TRBJ2-5; cdr3_aa: CASSRLRQGPNPQETQYF; cdr3_nt: TGTGCCAGCAGTCGACTACGACAGGGCCCGAACCCCCAAGAGACCCAGTACTTC
d_call: TRBD1; v_call: TRBV6-5; clone_size: .; j_call: TRBJ1-5; cdr3_aa: CASSTGVRNQPQHF; cdr3_nt: TGTGCCAGCAGTACAGGGGTTCGCAATCAGCCCCAGCATTTT